The 21 T cell receptor beta chains reported below all come from one sample, sequenced in a study of OX40 agonist ivuxolimab in advanced cancers. Produced via immunoSEQ multiplex PCR; TCRdb's table is partial and in-frame only. The data hold tens of thousands of clones, with roughly 78% observed a single time. This specimen was CD4+ or CD8+ T cells sorted from blood, taken in a trial of the OX40 agonist ivuxolimab. The receptor source for this set is an adult with an advanced solid tumor such as melanoma, head and neck, liver or kidney cancer.

This clone was found a few times. DNA of the CDR3: TGTGCCAGCAGCTTAGCCCCCAAGCGGAGCACTGAAGCTTTCTTT. It specifies CASSLAPKRSTEAFF. This chain joins TRBV7-7 and TRBJ1-1; D gene ambiguous. In germline, CDR1 is SSHAT, CDR2 FNYEAQ (reference sequence). The CDR3 is 15 residues long. The V and J ends lost 0 bases and 4 bases respectively, with 12 bases between them.

The chain is built from TRBV28 and TRBJ1-2; D is unresolved. Germline V CDR1 and CDR2: MDHEN, SYDVKM. There are 14 residues in the CDR3. V lost 2 bases, J lost 5 bases, and 12 bases lay in between. CDR3 DNA sequence: TGTGCCAGCAGTTTACCCGACTCGTCGTATGGCTACACCTTC. The encoded protein is CASSLPDSSYGYTF.

This chain uses TRBV6-5 with TRBJ2-7; 10 bases match TRBD2. V was pared by 2 bases and J by 4 bases, with 8 bases of the junction left unmatched. Germline assignment: CDR1 MNHEY and CDR2 SVGAGI. The CDR3 is made up of 16 amino acids. CDR3 coding DNA: TGTGCCAGCAGTTACAAGAAGCGGGGGGGCAGATACGAGCAGTACTTC. This gives the protein CASSYKKRGGRYEQYF.

This chain connects TRBV4-1 to TRBJ1-5; TRBD1 agrees at 7 bases. The CDR3 contains 12 residues. Germline CDR1 reads MGHRA; CDR2 reads YSYEKL. V was pared by 2 bases and J by 13 bases, with 5 bases of the junction left unmatched. CDR3 residues: CASSQRTGKQHF. CDR3 bases: TGCGCCAGCAGCCAAAGGACAGGCAAGCAGCATTTT.

The rearrangement uses TRBV18 and TRBJ1-2; 7 bases are shared with TRBD1. CDR1 and CDR2 (germline): KGHSH, LQKENI. This CDR3 is 16 amino acids long. The J segment lost 6 bases and the V segment lost 4 bases, leaving 14 bases of the junction unmatched. The CDR3 region is CASSQQTGLKADGYTF. The CDR3 DNA follows: TGTGCCAGCTCACAACAGACAGGGTTAAAAGCAGATGGCTACACCTTC. The full variable domain, in which reference TRBV18 and TRBJ1-2 provide the parts outside the CDR3, is NAGVMQNPRHLVRRRGQEARLRCSPMKGHSHVYWYRQLPEEGLKFMVYLQKENIIDESGMPKERFSAEFPKEGPSILRIQQVVRGDSAAYFCASSQQTGLKADGYTFGSGTRLTVV.

The chain employs TRBV28 and TRBJ2-2; D is perhaps TRBD2 (5 bases). The CDR3 runs 12 residues. Trimming removed 8 bases at V and 5 bases at J, with 9 bases between. Looked up from germline, CDR1 is MDHEN and CDR2 is SYDVKM. The CDR3 DNA is TGTGCCAGCGGGTCGGGGACCGGGGAGCTGTTTTTT. Its translation: CASGSGTGELFF.

This clone was counted a few times. The chain recombines TRBV5-1 with TRBJ1-2; D is perhaps TRBD1 (5 bases). Germline V gene lookup returns CDR1 SGHRS and CDR2 YFSETQ. V was shortened by 4 bases and J by 0 bases, with 10 bases between the two germline ends. The CDR3 has 14 amino acids. CDR3: CASSPTESNYGYTF. CDR3 sequence (DNA): TGCGCCAGCAGCCCGACAGAATCTAACTATGGCTACACCTTC. Based on the CDR3 plus reference TRBV5-1 and TRBJ1-2, the full variable domain is KAGVTQTPRYLIKTRGQQVTLSCSPISGHRSVSWYQQTPGQGLQFLFEYFSETQRNKGNFPGRFSGRQFSNSRSEMNVSTLELGDSALYLCASSPTESNYGYTFGSGTRLTVV.

The chain has TRBV4-2 and TRBJ2-7; D uncertain. CDR3 length: 15 amino acids. V lost 7 bases and J lost 4, with 20 bases in between. CDR1 LGHNA and CDR2 YNFKEQ come from the germline V gene. CDR3 DNA sequence: TGTGCCAGCACCGAGGCCAGGCTCGGCCCATACGAGCAGTACTTC. Protein: CASTEARLGPYEQYF.

The sample holds one count of this clone. The chain joins TRBV6-1 to TRBJ2-2; D is uncertain. CDR3 length: 13 amino acids. Trimming shortened V by 9 bases and J by 6 bases, and 14 bases separated the two germline ends. Germline lookup yields CDR1 MNHNS and CDR2 SASEGT. Here the CDR3 reads CASREYSPGELFF. DNA for the CDR3: TGTGCCAGTCGAGAGTATAGCCCCGGGGAGCTGTTTTTT.

The chain employs TRBV7-2 and TRBJ2-7; D gene unclear. The J call may be faulty, since TRBJ2-1 better matches the DNA end. Germline values: CDR1 SGHTA, CDR2 FQGNSA. CDR3 length: 13 amino acids. The CDR3 DNA follows: TGTGCCAGCACCCCATGGCGGAGCAATGAGCAGTTCTTC. Translated, it gives CASTPWRSNEQFF.

The gene calls are TRBV2 and TRBJ2-7, with a tentative D call TRBD2 (6 bases). The germline V gene encodes CDR1 SNHLY and CDR2 FYNNEI. Trimming stripped 5 bases from V and 7 bases from J, with 21 bases between. CDR3 size: 15 residues. CDR3 sequence (DNA): TGTGCCAGCAGTAGAACGGGACTCCATTTAGTTGAGCAGTACTTC. Amino acids: CASSRTGLHLVEQYF.

This clone was found a few times. This rearrangement joins TRBV7-2 to TRBJ2-1; 9 bases agree with TRBD2. With 4 bases clipped from V and 8 bases from J, the junction kept 12 bases outside the gene matches. CDR3 length: 16 amino acids. CDR1 and CDR2 from the germline V gene are SGHTA and FQGNSA. The CDR3 sequence is CASSSGGGGGLDEQFF. In DNA form, the CDR3 reads TGTGCCAGCAGCTCCGGAGGCGGGGGGGGCCTGGATGAGCAGTTCTTC.

V is TRBV7-2 and J is TRBJ2-1, with 8 bases lining up with TRBD2. Germline trimming cut 1 base from V and 6 bases from J; bases unmatched to any gene: 8. The CDR3 covers 16 residues. The germline V gene encodes CDR1 SGHTA and CDR2 FQGNSA. In nucleotides, the CDR3 is TGTGCCAGCAGCTTAGTGCGCGGGAGGTTGTTCAATGAGCAGTTCTTC. Translated, it gives CASSLVRGRLFNEQFF.

The chain links TRBV7-2 to TRBJ2-1, with 7 bases that match TRBD2. The CDR3 extends over 15 amino acids. The J segment lost 8 bases and the V segment lost 3 bases, leaving 10 bases of the junction unmatched. In germline, CDR1 is SGHTA, CDR2 FQGNSA. CDR3 sequence (DNA): TGTGCCAGCAGCTTTCTTTTTGCGGGAGTGGATGAGCAGTTCTTC. The encoded protein is CASSFLFAGVDEQFF. The variable domain in full, completed from reference TRBV7-2 and TRBJ2-1, reads GAGVSQSPSNKVTEKGKDVELRCDPISGHTALYWYRQSLGQGLEFLIYFQGNSAPDKSGLPSDRFSAERTGGSVSTLTIQRTQQEDSAVYLCASSFLFAGVDEQFFGPGTRLTVL.

V is TRBV4-1 and J is TRBJ1-1, with D perhaps matching TRBD1 (5 bases). CDR1 MGHRA and CDR2 YSYEKL come from the germline V gene. V shed 4 bases and J shed 3 bases, with 15 bases lying between them. CDR3 length: 15 residues. CDR3 DNA: TGCGCCAGCAGCCGCCCTCGGACAAAGGACACTGAAGCTTTCTTT. Its protein product is CASSRPRTKDTEAFF.

This chain links TRBV6-1 with TRBJ1-2; D is perhaps TRBD1 (5 bases). With 8 bases removed from V and 4 bases from J, the gap between germline ends came to 14 bases. The CDR3 is made up of 13 amino acids. Looked up from germline, CDR1 is MNHNS and CDR2 is SASEGT. For the CDR3, the DNA is TGTGCCAGCCTATTGGGGGGTGGCTATGGCTACACCTTC. This sequence encodes CASLLGGGYGYTF.

The J gene is TRBJ2-6, the V gene TRBV5-1; D ambiguous. The CDR3 consists of 16 residues. V shed 4 bases and J shed 0 bases, with 11 bases lying between them. Germline V gene sequence: CDR1 SGHRS, CDR2 YFSETQ. In DNA form, the CDR3 reads TGCGCCAGCAGCGCACATTTAGCCTCTGGGGCCAACGTCCTGACTTTC. Translated, it gives CASSAHLASGANVLTF.

The chain links TRBV5-6 to TRBJ2-3; D possibly corresponds to TRBD2 (5 bases). Trimming left V 4 bases short and J 3 bases short, with 15 bases between. Looked up from germline, CDR1 is SGHDT and CDR2 is YYEEEE. The CDR3 loop spans 15 amino acids. CDR3 sequence (DNA): TGTGCCAGCAGCCGTCTAGCTATGAGTACAGATACGCAGTATTTT. Amino acids: CASSRLAMSTDTQYF.

The chain combines TRBV4-2 with TRBJ1-2, with 7 bases aligning to TRBD1. V dropped 5 bases and J dropped 10; count of bases not matched to a gene: 4. The length of the CDR3 is 11 residues. Germline CDR1 reads LGHNA; CDR2 reads YNFKEQ. CDR3 in DNA: TGTGCCAGCAGCAGGGGACAGCTCTACACCTTC. It codes for CASSRGQLYTF.

The chain uses TRBV6-1 and TRBJ2-3; 8 bases agree with TRBD1. In germline, CDR1 is MNHNS, CDR2 SASEGT. The CDR3 spans 16 residues. V gave up 2 bases and J gave up 0 bases; unmatched junction bases: 4. The CDR3 reads CASSEITGGSTDTQYF. CDR3 bases: TGTGCCAGCAGTGAAATAACAGGGGGGAGCACAGATACGCAGTATTTT.

This chain links TRBV28 with TRBJ1-5; D call uncertain. Trimming took off 6 bases at V and 9 bases at J, with 12 bases between the two ends. CDR1 is MDHEN and CDR2 is SYDVKM in the germline V gene. This CDR3 comprises 12 residues. In DNA form, the CDR3 reads TGTGCCAGCAGCGATTCGGTCCGGCCCCAGCATTTT. It specifies CASSDSVRPQHF. Based on the CDR3 plus reference TRBV28 and TRBJ1-5, the full variable domain is DVKVTQSSRYLVKRTGEKVFLECVQDMDHENMFWYRQDPGLGLRLIYFSYDVKMKEKGDIPEGYSVSREKKERFSLILESASTNQTSMYLCASSDSVRPQHFGDGTRLSIL.